The following is a T cell receptor (beta chain) sequence with its context. This sample is part of a study of shared clonotypes between healthy human individuals. Method: immunoSEQ multiplex PCR; TCRdb's copy keeps in-frame clones and lacks some. The data hold about 2,500,000 clones, with roughly nine tenths observed a single time. V was pared by 4 bases and J by 6 bases, with 11 bases of the junction left unmatched. This CDR3 contains 16 residues. Germline V gene lookup returns CDR1 SGHDN and CDR2 FVKESK. The chain couples TRBV14 to TRBJ2-3, with TRBD1 matching over 9 bases. This TCR derives from a man younger than 35 in good health. Material: naive CD4+ T cells sorted from blood. The subset is: CD45RA+ positively selected. Here the CDR3 DNA reads TGTGCCAGCAGCCCGGACAGGGGTAGCCGGTTTGATACGCAGTATTTT. This gives the protein CASSPDRGSRFDTQYF.